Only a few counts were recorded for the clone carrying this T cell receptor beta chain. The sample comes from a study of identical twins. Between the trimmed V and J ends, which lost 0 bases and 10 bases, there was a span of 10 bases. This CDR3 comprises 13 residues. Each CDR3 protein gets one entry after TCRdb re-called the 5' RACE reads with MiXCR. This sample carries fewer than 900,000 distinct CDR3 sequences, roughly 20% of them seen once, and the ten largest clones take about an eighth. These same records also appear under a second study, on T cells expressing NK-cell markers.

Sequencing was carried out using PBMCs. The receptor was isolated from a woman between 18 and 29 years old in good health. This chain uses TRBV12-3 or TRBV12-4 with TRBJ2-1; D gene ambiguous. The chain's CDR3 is CASSLARVREQFF. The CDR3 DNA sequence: TGTGCCAGCAGTTTAGCCCGGGTCAGGGAGCAGTTCTTC.